In this sample, the clone carrying this TCR beta chain turned up a few times. Its antigen is not identified. This entry comes from a study of early T cells in non-severe SARS-CoV-2 infection. Across the whole study: Sequencing targeted bulk RNA from unsorted whole blood, leaving chains unpaired. Study observations and caveats: Lookups in VDJdb leaned toward anti-spike CD8 responses and missed private and CD4 specificities.

Molecules of cDNA were individually given unique molecular identifiers that were attached to them. MiXCR, run by TCRdb on the 5' RACE reads, gives a single entry per CDR3 protein. The table includes 70,000 to 75,000 distinct CDR3 sequences, around 12% detected once. The CDR3 length is 15 residues. CDR1 is MNHNS, CDR2 SASEGT, per germline. V lost 4 bases and J lost 6; bases outside the gene matches: 5. The rearrangement uses TRBV6-1 and TRBJ1-5, with 11 bases fitting TRBD1. Material: whole blood. The sequence was collected from an adult who was a healthcare worker with PCR-confirmed SARS-CoV-2 infection or an uninfected control (not recorded which). The CDR3 loop reads CASSAGTGGAQPQHF. As DNA, the CDR3 is TGTGCCAGCAGTGCTGGGACAGGGGGTGCTCAGCCCCAGCATTTT.